The next 30 T cell receptor beta chains were all read from a single sample in a study of shared clonotypes between healthy human individuals. TCRdb's table, derived via immunoSEQ multiplex PCR, lists solely in-frame clones and lacks some. The data show about 1.1 million clones, more than 75% seen once. Input material: memory CD4+ T cells from PBMCs. Subset of the sample: CD45RA-negative fraction. These receptors were obtained from a man aged 18 to 30 in good health. Some clones in this sample may be carry-over from other donors' samples.

This CDR3 is CASSGSGQPQHF. In DNA form, the CDR3 reads TGTGCCAGCAGTGGAAGCGGACAGCCCCAGCATTTT. The chain joins TRBV2 to TRBJ1-5; D is unresolved. Germline V lookup: CDR1 SNHLY, CDR2 FYNNEI. Between the trimmed V and J ends, which lost 4 bases and 7 bases, there was a span of 8 bases. The CDR3 runs 12 residues. Variable domain in full (rest from reference TRBV2 and TRBJ1-5): EPEVTQTPSHQVTQMGQEVILRCVPISNHLYFYWYRQILGQKVEFLVSFYNNEISEKSEIFDDQFSVERPDGSNFTLKIRSTKLEDSAMYFCASSGSGQPQHFGDGTRLSIL.

This clone was observed a single time. A read error is likely here: a far larger clone is one base away. The chain employs TRBV29-1 and TRBJ1-5, with TRBD1 as a possible D gene (5 bases). The CDR3 extends over 13 amino acids. Germline CDR1 SQVTM, CDR2 ANQGSEA. CDR3 coding DNA: TGCGGCGTTGCTAATGGGGGTGTGCAGCCCCAGCATTTT. Its translation: CGVANGGVQPQHF. Filled out from reference TRBV29-1 and TRBJ1-5, the complete variable domain reads SAVISQKPSRDICQRGTSLTIQCQVDSQVTMMFWYRQQPGQSLTLIATANQGSEATYESGFVIDKFPISRPNLTFSTLTVSNMSPEDSSIYLCGVANGGVQPQHFGDGTRLSIL.

The count of this clone is one. The chain joins TRBV6-6 to TRBJ1-3; D is possibly TRBD1 (5 bases). Trimming stripped 4 bases from V and 4 bases from J, with 14 bases between. Germline V CDR1 and CDR2: MNHNY, SVGAGI (reference sequence). CDR3 size: 15 residues. The CDR3 region has the DNA TGTGCCAGCAGTTTCGGGGGTTCGTGGGGAAACACCATATATTTT. It codes for CASSFGGSWGNTIYF.

CDR3 sequence (DNA): TGTGCCAGCAGTAACAGCGGGAAAACCTCCTACGAGCAGTACTTC. As protein: CASSNSGKTSYEQYF. V is TRBV6-1 and J is TRBJ2-7, with 7 bases that match TRBD2. CDR3 length equals 15 residues. CDR1 is MNHNS and CDR2 is SASEGT in the germline V gene. V was clipped by 5 bases and J by 0 bases; unmatched bases: 7.

The table lists this clone with a count of one. The rearrangement links TRBV20-1 to TRBJ1-2; no firm D call. The germline CDR1 and CDR2 sequences are DFQATT and SNEGSKA (reference sequence). The germline V and J ends were trimmed by 4 bases and 5 bases, with 5 bases remaining between them. The CDR3 extends over 10 amino acids. The CDR3 reads CSAMIYGYTF. CDR3 DNA: TGCAGTGCTATGATATATGGCTACACCTTC.

The chain recombines TRBV7-8 with TRBJ2-5, with D uncertain. The CDR3 spans 14 residues. V dropped 5 bases and J dropped 5 bases, with 15 bases sitting between them. Looked up from germline, CDR1 is SGHVS and CDR2 is FQNEAQ. The CDR3 coding sequence is TGTGCCAGCAGCCCACGGTTAGGCGCGGAGACCCAGTACTTC. It translates to CASSPRLGAETQYF.

The V call is TRBV30, the J call TRBJ1-4; TRBD1 matches at 9 bases. Germline loops: CDR1 GTSNPN, CDR2 SVGIG (reference sequence). The CDR3 is 14 residues long. After removal of 4 bases from V and 8 bases from J, the junction contained 8 bases not matched to a gene. The CDR3 loop reads CAWNGGQGGEKLFF. As DNA, the CDR3 is TGTGCCTGGAACGGGGGACAGGGAGGCGAAAAACTGTTTTTT. Looking up the rest from reference TRBV30 and TRBJ1-4 gives the full variable domain: SQTIHQWPATLVQPVGSPLSLECTVEGTSNPNLYWYRQAAGRGLQLLFYSVGIGQISSEVPQNLSASRPQDRQFILSSKKLLLSDSGFYLCAWNGGQGGEKLFFGSGTQLSVL.

The rearrangement joins TRBV2 to TRBJ2-7; the D is unclear. The CDR3 is 13 residues long. Deletions cut 6 bases from V and 2 bases from J, with 11 bases between. Germline values: CDR1 SNHLY, CDR2 FYNNEI. The CDR3: CASRATMAYEQYF. The DNA of the CDR3 is TGTGCCAGCAGGGCGACAATGGCCTACGAGCAGTACTTC.

The V and J genes are TRBV2 and TRBJ1-4; 8 bases align to TRBD1. Losses at the gene ends were 6 bases for V and 6 bases for J; bases not matched to a gene: 3. CDR3 length equals 13 residues. Germline-derived CDR1 and CDR2 are SNHLY and FYNNEI. The CDR3 DNA reads TGTGCCAGCAGGACAGGGGTAGATGAAAAACTGTTTTTT. This codes for CASRTGVDEKLFF.

This clone was seen a few times. This sample includes further DNA sequences coding for the same CDR3. The chain recombines TRBV6-1 with TRBJ2-7; no clear D gene. The length of the CDR3 is 13 residues. The germline V gene encodes CDR1 MNHNS and CDR2 SASEGT. The V gene lost 2 bases and the J gene lost 1 base, with 6 bases spanning the gap. In DNA form, the CDR3 reads TGTGCCAGCAGTGAACCCGGGTCCTACGAGCAGTACTTC. Residues: CASSEPGSYEQYF.

The gene calls are TRBV11-2 and TRBJ2-1; 9 bases map to TRBD2. Germline loops: CDR1 SGHAT, CDR2 FQNNGV. This CDR3 contains 16 residues. With V trimmed by 5 bases and J by 7 bases, 12 bases remained unmatched. The CDR3 sequence is CASSIWTSADHNEQFF. CDR3 DNA sequence: TGTGCCAGCAGCATCTGGACTAGCGCGGATCATAATGAGCAGTTCTTC.

Points on this clone: It is likely a read error: a sequence one base away is far more abundant. This same CDR3 is encoded by further DNA sequences in the sample. Here the CDR3 reads CASRVNTEAFF. Written as DNA, the CDR3 is TGTGCCAGCAGGGTGAACACTGAAGCTTTCTTT. The chain is built from TRBV6-1 and TRBJ1-1; D gene uncertain. Trimming cost V 6 bases and J 0 bases, with 2 bases left between them. CDR1 and CDR2 from the germline V gene are MNHNS and SASEGT. The CDR3 is 11 amino acids.

The rearrangement joins TRBV28 to TRBJ1-1; a possible D gene is TRBD1 (6 bases). The CDR3 extends over 16 amino acids. Germline CDR1 MDHEN, CDR2 SYDVKM. V was clipped by 5 bases and J by 5 bases, with 21 bases between them. CDR3 region: CASSAPGYRAATEAFF. CDR3 bases: TGTGCCAGCAGTGCACCGGGGTACAGGGCGGCGACTGAAGCTTTCTTT.

For the CDR3, the DNA is TGTGCCAGCAGTCCAACAATCTTGGGGGGCGAGGAGACCCAGTACTTC. Amino acid sequence: CASSPTILGGEETQYF. The gene calls are TRBV28 and TRBJ2-5; tentatively, D is TRBD1 or TRBD2 (6 bases each). Per germline, CDR1 MDHEN and CDR2 SYDVKM. V lost 5 bases to trimming and J lost 5 bases, with 21 bases between them. CDR3 size: 16 residues. Full variable domain (rest looked up from reference TRBV28 and TRBJ2-5): DVKVTQSSRYLVKRTGEKVFLECVQDMDHENMFWYRQDPGLGLRLIYFSYDVKMKEKGDIPEGYSVSREKKERFSLILESASTNQTSMYLCASSPTILGGEETQYFGPGTRLLVL.

The chain recombines TRBV18 with TRBJ2-7; TRBD2 aligns across 13 bases. The CDR3 consists of 15 residues. CDR1 is KGHSH and CDR2 is LQKENI in the germline V gene. V shed 4 bases, J shed 6 bases, and the junction held 6 bases outside the gene matches. The CDR3 loop reads CASSLRLAGGSEQYF. The CDR3 DNA follows: TGTGCCAGCTCACTACGACTAGCGGGAGGATCCGAGCAGTACTTC.

A few counts support this clone. V and J are TRBV25-1 and TRBJ2-7; TRBD1 might be the D (6 bases). CDR3 size: 13 residues. Germline assignment: CDR1 MGHDK and CDR2 SYGVNS. V was cut by 2 bases and J by 6 bases, with 11 bases left in between. The chain's CDR3 is CASSEHRALEQYF. The CDR3 nucleotides read TGTGCCAGCAGTGAACACAGGGCCCTCGAGCAGTACTTC.

The chain couples TRBV28 to TRBJ2-7, with 7 nucleotides matching TRBD2. The CDR3 is 16 amino acids. The germline V gene encodes CDR1 MDHEN and CDR2 SYDVKM. V trimming: 3 bases; J trimming: 3 bases; junction bases outside the gene matches: 11. CDR3 amino acids: CASSFWGGAGDYEQYF. The CDR3 region has the DNA TGTGCCAGCAGTTTCTGGGGTGGGGCGGGGGACTACGAGCAGTACTTC.

The chain uses TRBV7-8 and TRBJ1-1; maybe TRBD1 (5 bases). With 1 base removed from V and 1 base from J, the gap between germline ends came to 13 bases. The V gene's germline CDR1 is SGHVS and CDR2 FQNEAQ. This CDR3 has 16 residues. CDR3 residues: CASSLERDGPNTEAFF. The CDR3 DNA reads TGTGCCAGCAGCTTAGAGAGGGACGGACCGAACACTGAAGCTTTCTTT.

The chain uses TRBV2 and TRBJ1-6; tentative D call: TRBD1 (5 bases). Looked up from germline, CDR1 is SNHLY and CDR2 is FYNNEI. CDR3 size: 15 residues. V was clipped by 0 bases and J by 3 bases, with 6 bases between them. The CDR3 coding sequence is TGTGCCAGCAGTGAAGCGCAGGGCTATAATTCACCCCTCCACTTT. It specifies CASSEAQGYNSPLHF.

This chain joins TRBV9 and TRBJ1-4, with 10 positions matching TRBD1. Germline V lookup: CDR1 SGDLS, CDR2 YYNGEE. Unmatched junction bases numbered 7, after V lost 5 bases and J lost 3 bases. The CDR3 is 16 amino acids. The CDR3 is CASSPTGGRSNEKLFF. In DNA, the CDR3 is TGTGCCAGCAGTCCGACAGGGGGCAGGTCTAATGAAAAACTGTTTTTT.

This rearrangement joins TRBV5-1 to TRBJ2-2; D is possibly TRBD2 (6 bases). Germline V CDR1 and CDR2: SGHRS, YFSETQ. V dropped 7 bases and J dropped 2 bases, with 15 bases sitting between them. The CDR3 runs 15 residues. The CDR3 DNA reads TGCGCCAGCCGGCCACCGGGACTTAACACCGGGGAGCTGTTTTTT. This codes for CASRPPGLNTGELFF.

This clone was recorded a few times. V usage is TRBV10-3 and J usage is TRBJ1-5, with D possibly matching TRBD1 (5 bases). The CDR3 sequence is 14 residues long. V gave up 4 bases and J gave up 4 bases, with 11 bases separating them. Germline CDR1 reads ENHRY; CDR2 reads SYGVKD. The CDR3 nucleotides are TGTGCCATCAGTGGGTTCCGGGGGAATCAGCCCCAGCATTTT. It translates to CAISGFRGNQPQHF.

The V and J genes are TRBV2 and TRBJ1-1; 9 nucleotides agree with TRBD1. Germline assignment: CDR1 SNHLY and CDR2 FYNNEI. Losses at the gene ends were 6 bases for V and 3 bases for J; bases not matched to a gene: 5. There are 14 residues in the CDR3. The CDR3 reads CASRHRGRDTEAFF. CDR3 nucleotides: TGTGCCAGCAGACACAGGGGGCGGGACACTGAAGCTTTCTTT. Based on the CDR3 plus reference TRBV2 and TRBJ1-1, the full variable domain is EPEVTQTPSHQVTQMGQEVILRCVPISNHLYFYWYRQILGQKVEFLVSFYNNEISEKSEIFDDQFSVERPDGSNFTLKIRSTKLEDSAMYFCASRHRGRDTEAFFGQGTRLTVV.

This chain connects TRBV6-6 to TRBJ2-7, with D tentatively TRBD2 (5 bases). V was shortened by 0 bases and J by 3 bases, with 12 bases between the two germline ends. Germline V CDR1 and CDR2: MNHNY, SVGAGI (reference sequence). The length of the CDR3 is 15 residues. CDR3 in amino acids: CASSYSGSLNYEQYF. The CDR3 DNA reads as TGTGCCAGCAGTTACTCTGGGAGTCTAAACTACGAGCAGTACTTC.

This clone was seen a few times. The rearrangement joins TRBV2 to TRBJ1-3, with TRBD1 as a possible D gene (5 bases). From germline, CDR1 is SNHLY and CDR2 FYNNEI. V shed 6 bases and J shed 4 bases, with 19 bases lying between them. This CDR3 has 16 amino acids. The CDR3: CASRDHRTTYGNTIYF. In nucleotides, the CDR3 is TGTGCCAGCAGGGACCACAGGACCACCTACGGAAACACCATATATTTT.

Concerning this clone: A much larger clone lies a single base off, so this may be a read error. The rearrangement joins TRBV7-2 to TRBJ1-1; TRBD1 might be the D (6 bases). This CDR3 has 13 amino acids. The germline gives CDR1 SGHTA, CDR2 FQGNSA. The V end lost 2 bases, the J end lost 3 bases, and 7 bases lay between the germline ends. CDR3 region: CASSLNRDTEAFF. The DNA of the CDR3 is TGTGCCAGCAGCTTAAACAGGGACACTGAAGCTTTCTTT.

In this sample, this clone turned up a few times. The chain combines TRBV2 with TRBJ2-7; TRBD2 is a possible D gene (5 bases). Germline CDR1 reads SNHLY; CDR2 reads FYNNEI. V lost 7 bases to trimming and J lost 3 bases, with 10 bases between them. There are 12 residues in the CDR3. The CDR3 spells CASIREGYEQYF. The CDR3 nucleotides read TGTGCCAGCATACGAGAGGGCTACGAGCAGTACTTC.

This chain links TRBV9 with TRBJ1-4; D gene uncertain. V was cut by 2 bases and J by 5 bases, with 7 bases left in between. The V gene's germline CDR1 is SGDLS and CDR2 YYNGEE. This CDR3 is 13 amino acids long. CDR3 region: CASSVGVNEKLFF. The CDR3 DNA is TGTGCCAGCAGCGTCGGGGTGAATGAAAAACTGTTTTTT.

The CDR3 reads CASSSDIRNTEAFF. CDR3 DNA: TGTGCCAGCAGCTCGGACATCCGGAACACTGAAGCTTTCTTT. J is TRBJ1-1 and V is TRBV7-9, with a possible D match to TRBD1 (5 bases). This CDR3 spans 14 amino acids. CDR1 is SEHNR and CDR2 is FQNEAQ in the germline V gene (reference sequence). V lost 4 bases and J lost 1, with 10 bases in between.

The DNA of the CDR3 is TGTGCCAGCAGCTTGGAGGGCGGAGCACCCGCCTACGAGCAGTACTTC. As protein: CASSLEGGAPAYEQYF. V is TRBV11-2 and J is TRBJ2-7; weak D call: TRBD2 (6 bases). The V and J ends lost 3 bases and 2 bases respectively, with 17 bases between them. Germline CDR1 reads SGHAT; CDR2 reads FQNNGV. This CDR3 is 16 amino acids long. The whole variable domain, filled in from reference TRBV11-2 and TRBJ2-7, reads EAGVAQSPRYKIIEKRQSVAFWCNPISGHATLYWYQQILGQGPKLLIQFQNNGVVDDSQLPKDRFSAERLKGVDSTLKIQPAKLEDSAVYLCASSLEGGAPAYEQYFGPGTRLTVT.